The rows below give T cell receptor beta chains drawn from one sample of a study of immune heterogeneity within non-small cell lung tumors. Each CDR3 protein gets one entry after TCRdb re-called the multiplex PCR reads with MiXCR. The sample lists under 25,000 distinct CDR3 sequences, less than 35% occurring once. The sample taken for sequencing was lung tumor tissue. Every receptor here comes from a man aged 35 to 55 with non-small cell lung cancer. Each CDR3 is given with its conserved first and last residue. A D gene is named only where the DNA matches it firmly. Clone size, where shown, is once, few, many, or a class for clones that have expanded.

CDR3aa: CASSLASGCISEQYF
CDR3nt: TGTGCCAGCAGCTTAGCGTCGGGATGTATATCGGAGCAGTACTTC
j_gene: TRBJ2-7
abundance: .
v_gene: TRBV7-9
d_gene: .

CDR3aa: CSASLGGRGSSSGNTIYF
CDR3nt: TGCAGTGCTAGTTTGGGGGGGCGCGGTTCCAGCTCTGGAAACACCATATATTTT
j_gene: TRBJ1-3
abundance: .
v_gene: TRBV20-1
d_gene: .

CDR3aa: CSATGTGCYNEQFF
CDR3nt: TGCAGTGCTACAGGGACAGGATGCTACAATGAGCAGTTCTTC
j_gene: TRBJ2-1
abundance: .
v_gene: TRBV20-1
d_gene: TRBD1

CDR3aa: CASSLEGGAEAFF
CDR3nt: TGTGCCAGCAGCTTAGAGGGGGGGGCTGAAGCTTTCTTT
j_gene: TRBJ1-1
abundance: .
v_gene: TRBV7-3
d_gene: .

CDR3aa: CSAKRGRAPARSYNEQFF
CDR3nt: TGCAGTGCTAAAAGGGGCCGGGCCCCTGCTAGGTCCTACAATGAGCAGTTCTTC
j_gene: TRBJ2-1
abundance: .
v_gene: TRBV20-1
d_gene: .

CDR3aa: CASSHLTGQQTYGYTF
CDR3nt: TGTGCCAGCAGCCACCTGACCGGACAGCAAACCTATGGCTACACCTTC
j_gene: TRBJ1-2
abundance: few
v_gene: TRBV3-1
d_gene: .

CDR3aa: CSANHIGVAYEQYF
CDR3nt: TGCAGTGCTAATCACATTGGGGTAGCCTACGAGCAGTACTTC
j_gene: TRBJ2-7
abundance: once
v_gene: TRBV20-1
d_gene: .

CDR3aa: CASSAPGQINEQFF
CDR3nt: TGCGCCAGCAGCGCACCGGGACAAATAAATGAGCAGTTCTTC
j_gene: TRBJ2-1
abundance: few
v_gene: TRBV5-1
d_gene: .

CDR3aa: CSGEPQGAGKAFF
CDR3nt: TGCAGTGGAGAGCCCCAGGGGGCAGGTAAAGCTTTCTTT
j_gene: TRBJ1-1
abundance: few
v_gene: TRBV20-1
d_gene: TRBD1

CDR3aa: CASSVQGAFRQPQHF
CDR3nt: TGTGCCAGCAGTGTCCAGGGGGCGTTCAGGCAGCCCCAGCATTTT
j_gene: TRBJ1-5
abundance: many
v_gene: TRBV2
d_gene: TRBD1

CDR3aa: CASRSGPYEQYF
CDR3nt: TGTGCCAGCCGGTCGGGGCCTTACGAGCAGTACTTC
j_gene: TRBJ2-7
abundance: many
v_gene: TRBV6-1
d_gene: .

CDR3aa: CASQTGRKNTGELFF
CDR3nt: TGTGCCAGTCAGACCGGACGGAAGAACACCGGGGAGCTGTTTTTT
j_gene: TRBJ2-2
abundance: few
v_gene: TRBV19
d_gene: .

CDR3aa: CASSWTGVGSEQYF
CDR3nt: TGTGCCAGCAGTTGGACAGGCGTGGGATCCGAGCAGTACTTC
j_gene: TRBJ2-7
abundance: medium-sized
v_gene: TRBV2
d_gene: TRBD1

CDR3aa: CASYKLSETQYF
CDR3nt: TGTGCCAGCTATAAGTTGTCAGAGACCCAGTACTTC
j_gene: TRBJ2-5
abundance: few
v_gene: TRBV5-6
d_gene: .

CDR3aa: CASSFNRQSSYEQYF
CDR3nt: TGCGCCAGCAGCTTTAACAGGCAAAGCTCCTACGAGCAGTACTTC
j_gene: TRBJ2-7
abundance: many
v_gene: TRBV5-1
d_gene: .

CDR3aa: CASGWTGLNEQYF
CDR3nt: TGTGCTAGTGGTTGGACAGGGCTCAACGAGCAGTACTTC
j_gene: TRBJ2-7
abundance: many
v_gene: TRBV12-5
d_gene: TRBD1

CDR3aa: CAISRESFVEQYF
CDR3nt: TGTGCCATCTCGCGGGAGTCTTTTGTCGAGCAGTACTTC
j_gene: TRBJ2-7
abundance: few
v_gene: TRBV10-3
d_gene: TRBD2

CDR3aa: CASSPGTYNSPLHF
CDR3nt: TGTGCCAGCAGCCCCGGGACTTATAATTCACCCCTCCACTTT
j_gene: TRBJ1-6
abundance: .
v_gene: TRBV11-3
d_gene: .

CDR3aa: CASAPDRNEAFF
CDR3nt: TGCGCCAGCGCCCCGGACAGGAATGAAGCTTTCTTT
j_gene: TRBJ1-1
abundance: few
v_gene: TRBV5-1
d_gene: TRBD1

CDR3aa: CASSYSMPSGNTGELFF
CDR3nt: TGTGCCAGCAGTTACTCGATGCCTAGCGGGAACACCGGGGAGCTGTTTTTT
j_gene: TRBJ2-2
abundance: .
v_gene: TRBV6-6
d_gene: TRBD2

CDR3aa: CASISGVRTGELFF
CDR3nt: TGTGCCAGCATTTCAGGGGTGCGCACCGGGGAGCTGTTTTTT
j_gene: TRBJ2-2
abundance: .
v_gene: TRBV12-3/TRBV12-4
d_gene: .

CDR3aa: CASSLNRGQGEAFF
CDR3nt: TGTGCCAGCAGCTTAAATAGGGGGCAAGGGGAAGCTTTCTTT
j_gene: TRBJ1-1
abundance: few
v_gene: TRBV11-2
d_gene: TRBD1

CDR3aa: CASRLAPGSGRETQYF
CDR3nt: TGTGCCAGCAGATTAGCACCCGGGTCAGGTCGAGAGACCCAGTACTTC
j_gene: TRBJ2-5
abundance: .
v_gene: TRBV11-3
d_gene: .

CDR3aa: CASSGRTGGIDQPQHF
CDR3nt: TGCGCCAGCAGCGGCAGAACAGGGGGTATTGATCAGCCCCAGCATTTT
j_gene: TRBJ1-5
abundance: few
v_gene: TRBV4-1
d_gene: TRBD1

CDR3aa: CASSEGSGTGDYEQYF
CDR3nt: TGCGCCAGCAGTGAAGGTAGCGGGACAGGGGACTACGAGCAGTACTTC
j_gene: TRBJ2-7
abundance: many
v_gene: TRBV10-1
d_gene: TRBD1

CDR3aa: CASSQQAGTGGIGELFF
CDR3nt: TGTGCCAGCAGCCAGCAGGCCGGGACAGGGGGCATCGGGGAGCTGTTTTTT
j_gene: TRBJ2-2
abundance: .
v_gene: TRBV3-1
d_gene: TRBD1

CDR3aa: CSAPMGGFETQYF
CDR3nt: TGCAGTGCTCCTATGGGGGGGTTCGAGACCCAGTACTTC
j_gene: TRBJ2-5
abundance: .
v_gene: TRBV20-1
d_gene: TRBD2

CDR3aa: CASSTTGTGNSPLHF
CDR3nt: TGTGCCAGCAGTACTACCGGGACAGGGAATTCACCCCTCCACTTT
j_gene: TRBJ1-6
abundance: .
v_gene: TRBV27
d_gene: TRBD1

CDR3aa: CASSIYRSTGGAGYGYTF
CDR3nt: TGTGCCAGCAGTATTTATAGATCGACAGGGGGCGCAGGTTATGGCTACACCTTC
j_gene: TRBJ1-2
abundance: few
v_gene: TRBV7-2
d_gene: TRBD1

CDR3aa: CASSLEVTAYEQYF
CDR3nt: TGCGCCAGCAGCTTGGAGGTGACCGCCTACGAGCAGTACTTC
j_gene: TRBJ2-7
abundance: many
v_gene: TRBV5-1
d_gene: .

CDR3aa: CASSDHTTSGYTF
CDR3nt: TGTGCCAGCAGTGACCATACAACTTCTGGCTACACCTTC
j_gene: TRBJ1-2
abundance: many
v_gene: TRBV6-1
d_gene: .